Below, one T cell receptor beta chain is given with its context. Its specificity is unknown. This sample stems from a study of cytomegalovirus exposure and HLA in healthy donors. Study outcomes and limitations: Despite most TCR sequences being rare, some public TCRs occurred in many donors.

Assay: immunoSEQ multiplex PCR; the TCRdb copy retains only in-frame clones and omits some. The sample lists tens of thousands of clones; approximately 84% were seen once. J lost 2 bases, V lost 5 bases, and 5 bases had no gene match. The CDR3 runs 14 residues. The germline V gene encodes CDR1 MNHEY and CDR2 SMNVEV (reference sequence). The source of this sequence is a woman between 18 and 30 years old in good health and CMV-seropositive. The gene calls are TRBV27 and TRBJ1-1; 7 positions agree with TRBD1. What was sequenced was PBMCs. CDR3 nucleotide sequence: TGTGCCAGCAGTCCCCGGACAGGAAACACTGAAGCTTTCTTT. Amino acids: CASSPRTGNTEAFF.